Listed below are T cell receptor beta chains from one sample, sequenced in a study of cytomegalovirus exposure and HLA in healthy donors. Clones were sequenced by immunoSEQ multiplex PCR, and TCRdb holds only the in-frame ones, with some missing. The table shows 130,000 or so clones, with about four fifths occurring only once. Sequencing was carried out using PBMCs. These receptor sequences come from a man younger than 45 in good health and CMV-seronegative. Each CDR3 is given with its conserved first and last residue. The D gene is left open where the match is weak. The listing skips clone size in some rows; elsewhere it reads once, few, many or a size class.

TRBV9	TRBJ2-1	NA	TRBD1	CASSAGTAYNEQFF	TGTGCCAGCAGCGCCGGGACAGCTTACAATGAGCAGTTCTTC
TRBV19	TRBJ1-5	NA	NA	CASSIPLGGGGDQPQHF	TGTGCCAGTAGTATCCCATTAGGGGGAGGGGGGGATCAGCCCCAGCATTTT
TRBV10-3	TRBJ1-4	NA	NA	CAISESAPRDEKLFF	TGTGCCATCAGTGAGTCGGCCCCCCGGGATGAAAAACTGTTTTTT
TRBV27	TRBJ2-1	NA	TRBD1	CASSLEGQGANEQFF	TGTGCCAGCAGTTTAGAGGGACAGGGAGCCAATGAGCAGTTCTTC
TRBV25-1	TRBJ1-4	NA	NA	CASSEQGRAATNEKLFF	TGTGCCAGCAGTGAACAGGGTCGGGCAGCAACTAATGAAAAACTGTTTTTT
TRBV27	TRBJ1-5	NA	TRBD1	CASRRQGGGNQPQHF	TGTGCCAGCAGAAGACAGGGGGGTGGCAATCAGCCCCAGCATTTT
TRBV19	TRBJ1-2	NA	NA	CASKGFSGYTF	TGTGCCAGTAAGGGGTTTTCTGGCTACACCTTC
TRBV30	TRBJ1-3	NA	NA	CAWSPPGMSSGNTIYF	TGTGCCTGGAGTCCCCCAGGGATGAGTTCTGGAAACACCATATATTTT
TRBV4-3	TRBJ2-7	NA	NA	CASSQEPGGEGEQYF	TGCGCCAGCAGCCAAGAACCCGGGGGTGAGGGCGAGCAGTACTTC
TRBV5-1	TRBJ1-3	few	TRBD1	CASSRDRVVSGNTIYF	TGCGCCAGCAGCAGAGACAGGGTAGTCTCTGGAAACACCATATATTTT
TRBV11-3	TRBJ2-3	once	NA	CASSLKHDTQYF	TGTGCCAGCAGCTTAAAACATGATACGCAGTATTTT
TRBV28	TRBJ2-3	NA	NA	CASSRWSEGTDTQYF	TGTGCCAGCAGCCGTTGGAGTGAGGGCACAGATACGCAGTATTTT
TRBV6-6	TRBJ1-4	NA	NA	CASSRQATNEKLFF	TGTGCCAGCAGTCGACAGGCAACTAATGAAAAACTGTTTTTT
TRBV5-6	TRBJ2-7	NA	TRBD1	CASSSGTGVLYEQYF	TGTGCCAGCAGTTCCGGGACAGGGGTTTTGTACGAGCAGTACTTC
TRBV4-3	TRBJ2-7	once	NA	CASSQDLQAYEQYF	TGCGCCAGCAGCCAAGATTTACAGGCCTACGAGCAGTACTTC
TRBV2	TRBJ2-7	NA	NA	CASTGAHEQYF	TGTGCCAGCACAGGGGCCCACGAGCAGTACTTC
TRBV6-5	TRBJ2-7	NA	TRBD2	CASRTAGAGKGEQYF	TGTGCCAGCCGAACCGCGGGAGCGGGAAAAGGGGAGCAGTACTTC
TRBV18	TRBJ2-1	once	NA	CASSPPSSNEQFF	TGTGCCAGCTCACCACCAAGTAGCAATGAGCAGTTCTTC
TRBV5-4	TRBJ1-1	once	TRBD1	CASSSRQGADTEAFF	TGTGCCAGCAGCTCTCGACAGGGCGCGGACACTGAAGCTTTCTTT
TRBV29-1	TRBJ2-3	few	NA	CSVTEGTDTQYF	TGCAGCGTGACTGAGGGCACAGATACGCAGTATTTT
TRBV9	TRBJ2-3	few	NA	CASSVSGTDTQYF	TGTGCCAGCAGCGTTAGCGGCACAGATACGCAGTATTTT
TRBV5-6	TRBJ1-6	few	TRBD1	CASSQRQGSYNSPLHF	TGTGCCAGCAGTCAACGACAGGGCTCCTATAATTCCCCCCTCCACTTT
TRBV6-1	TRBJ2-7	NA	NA	CASSGTENYEQYF	TGTGCCAGCAGTGGGACAGAGAACTACGAGCAGTACTTC
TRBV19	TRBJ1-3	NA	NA	CASSKISSGNTIYF	TGTGCCAGTAGTAAGATTAGCTCTGGAAACACCATATATTTT
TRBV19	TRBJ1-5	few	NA	CASSEGALGNQPQHF	TGTGCCAGTAGTGAAGGGGCCTTGGGCAATCAGCCCCAGCATTTT
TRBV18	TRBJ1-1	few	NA	CASSWGHANTEAFF	TGTGCCAGCTCGTGGGGACACGCGAACACTGAAGCTTTCTTT
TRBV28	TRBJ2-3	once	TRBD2	CASSLRRGRAGGTQYF	TGTGCCAGCAGTTTAAGGCGCGGGAGGGCCGGGGGTACGCAGTATTTT
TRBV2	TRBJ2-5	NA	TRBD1	CASSRQGVNQETQYF	TGTGCCAGCAGTCGACAGGGGGTGAATCAAGAGACCCAGTACTTC
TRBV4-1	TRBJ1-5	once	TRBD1	CASSPTGINQPQHF	TGCGCCAGCAGCCCGACAGGGATTAATCAGCCCCAGCATTTT
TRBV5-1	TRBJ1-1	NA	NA	CASSGGWAGGTEAFF	TGCGCCAGCAGCGGGGGGTGGGCCGGGGGCACTGAAGCTTTCTTT
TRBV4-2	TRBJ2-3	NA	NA	CAVAATDTQYF	TGTGCCGTAGCGGCCACAGATACGCAGTATTTT
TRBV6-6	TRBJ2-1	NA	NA	CASNQGLVNEQFF	TGTGCCAGCAATCAGGGACTCGTCAATGAGCAGTTCTTC
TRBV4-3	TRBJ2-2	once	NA	CASSQTSGDTGELFF	TGCGCCAGCAGCCAAACCTCCGGGGACACCGGGGAGCTGTTTTTT
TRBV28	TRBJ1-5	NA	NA	CASSLYSDGDNQPQHF	TGTGCCAGCAGTTTATACTCCGACGGAGACAATCAGCCCCAGCATTTT
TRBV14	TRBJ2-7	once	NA	CASSRGDPYEQYF	TGTGCCAGCAGCCGCGGCGATCCCTACGAGCAGTACTTC
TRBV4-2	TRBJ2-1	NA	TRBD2	CASSLPLYSGTSGRGPLYNEQFF	TGTGCCAGCAGCCTTCCCCTCTACTCCGGGACTAGCGGGCGGGGCCCGCTATACAATGAGCAGTTCTTC
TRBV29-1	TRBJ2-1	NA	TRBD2	CSVGLAGAITYNEQFF	TGCAGCGTCGGACTAGCGGGGGCGATTACCTACAATGAGCAGTTCTTC
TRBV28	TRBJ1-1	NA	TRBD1	CASSPRQGSLATEAFF	TGTGCCAGCAGTCCCCGACAGGGCAGTTTGGCGACTGAAGCTTTCTTT
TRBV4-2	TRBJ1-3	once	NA	CASSQVGGSPGNTIYF	TGTGCCAGCAGCCAAGTAGGAGGGTCGCCTGGAAACACCATATATTTT
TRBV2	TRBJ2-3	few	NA	CASRQVADTQYF	TGTGCCAGCAGGCAGGTAGCAGATACGCAGTATTTT
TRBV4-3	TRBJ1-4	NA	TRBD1	CASSQGQLNEKLFF	TGCGCCAGCAGCCAGGGACAGCTTAATGAAAAACTGTTTTTT
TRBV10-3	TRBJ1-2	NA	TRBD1	CAISADREDYGYTF	TGTGCCATCAGTGCGGACAGGGAGGACTATGGCTACACCTTC
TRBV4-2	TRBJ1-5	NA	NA	CASSGMDQPQHF	TGTGCCAGCTCAGGGATGGATCAGCCCCAGCATTTT
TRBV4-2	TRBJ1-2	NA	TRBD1	CASKGGWGGMDGYTF	TGTGCCAGCAAAGGGGGCTGGGGAGGTATGGATGGCTACACCTTC
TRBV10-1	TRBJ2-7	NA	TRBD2	CASSDSGLAGKEQYF	TGCGCCAGCAGTGACTCGGGACTAGCGGGGAAAGAGCAGTACTTC
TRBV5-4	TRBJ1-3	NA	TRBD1	CASSLRKQGAGNTIYF	TGTGCCAGCAGCTTGCGAAAACAGGGGGCTGGAAACACCATATATTTT
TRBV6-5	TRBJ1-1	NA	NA	CASNSGRGAFF	TGTGCCAGCAATTCTGGTCGCGGGGCTTTCTTT
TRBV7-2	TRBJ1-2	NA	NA	CASSFSGGGYGYTF	TGTGCCAGCAGCTTTAGCGGGGGCGGCTATGGCTACACCTTC